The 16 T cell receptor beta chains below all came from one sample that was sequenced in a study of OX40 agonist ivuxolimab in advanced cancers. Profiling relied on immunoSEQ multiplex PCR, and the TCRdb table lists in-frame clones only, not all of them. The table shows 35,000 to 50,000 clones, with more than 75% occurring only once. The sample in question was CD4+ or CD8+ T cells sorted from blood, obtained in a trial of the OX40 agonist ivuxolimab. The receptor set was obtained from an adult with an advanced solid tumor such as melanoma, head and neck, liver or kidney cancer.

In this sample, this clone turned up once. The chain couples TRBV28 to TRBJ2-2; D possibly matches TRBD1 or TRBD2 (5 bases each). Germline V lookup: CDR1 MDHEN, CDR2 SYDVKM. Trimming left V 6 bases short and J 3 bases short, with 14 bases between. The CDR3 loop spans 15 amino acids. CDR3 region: CASSPGDPDTGELFF. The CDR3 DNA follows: TGTGCCAGCAGCCCTGGGGACCCTGACACCGGGGAGCTGTTTTTT. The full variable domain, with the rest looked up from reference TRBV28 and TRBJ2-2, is DVKVTQSSRYLVKRTGEKVFLECVQDMDHENMFWYRQDPGLGLRLIYFSYDVKMKEKGDIPEGYSVSREKKERFSLILESASTNQTSMYLCASSPGDPDTGELFFGEGSRLTVL.

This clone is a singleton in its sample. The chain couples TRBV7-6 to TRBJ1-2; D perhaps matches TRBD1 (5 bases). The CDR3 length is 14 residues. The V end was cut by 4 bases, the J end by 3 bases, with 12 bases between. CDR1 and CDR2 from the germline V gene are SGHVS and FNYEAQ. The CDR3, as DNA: TGTGCCAGCAGCTGGGGCCCCGGAGACTATGGCTACACCTTC. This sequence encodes CASSWGPGDYGYTF. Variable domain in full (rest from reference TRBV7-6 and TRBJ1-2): GAGVSQSPRYKVTKRGQDVALRCDPISGHVSLYWYRQALGQGPEFLTYFNYEAQQDKSGLPNDRFSAERPEGSISTLTIQRTEQRDSAMYRCASSWGPGDYGYTFGSGTRLTVV.

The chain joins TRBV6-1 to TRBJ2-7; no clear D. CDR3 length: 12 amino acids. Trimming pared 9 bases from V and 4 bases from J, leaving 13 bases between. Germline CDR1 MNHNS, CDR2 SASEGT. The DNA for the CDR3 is TGTGCCAGTTTGGCCTCGGCTTACGAGCAGTACTTC. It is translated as CASLASAYEQYF.

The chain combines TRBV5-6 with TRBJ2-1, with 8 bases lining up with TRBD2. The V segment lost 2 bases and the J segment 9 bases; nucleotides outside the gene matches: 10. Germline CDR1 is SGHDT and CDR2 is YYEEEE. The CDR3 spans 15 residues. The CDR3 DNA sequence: TGTGCCAGCAGCTTCGGGAGCGGCGGGGGGCTTGAGCAGTTCTTC. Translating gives CASSFGSGGGLEQFF.

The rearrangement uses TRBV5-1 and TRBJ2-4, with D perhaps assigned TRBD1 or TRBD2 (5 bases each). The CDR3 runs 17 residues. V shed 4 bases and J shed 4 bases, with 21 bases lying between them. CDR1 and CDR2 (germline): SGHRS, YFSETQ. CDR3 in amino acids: CASSPGTDNPPKNIQYF. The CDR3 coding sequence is TGCGCCAGCAGCCCCGGGACGGACAATCCTCCAAAAAACATTCAGTACTTC. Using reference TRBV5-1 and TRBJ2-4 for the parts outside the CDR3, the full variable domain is KAGVTQTPRYLIKTRGQQVTLSCSPISGHRSVSWYQQTPGQGLQFLFEYFSETQRNKGNFPGRFSGRQFSNSRSEMNVSTLELGDSALYLCASSPGTDNPPKNIQYFGAGTRLSVL.

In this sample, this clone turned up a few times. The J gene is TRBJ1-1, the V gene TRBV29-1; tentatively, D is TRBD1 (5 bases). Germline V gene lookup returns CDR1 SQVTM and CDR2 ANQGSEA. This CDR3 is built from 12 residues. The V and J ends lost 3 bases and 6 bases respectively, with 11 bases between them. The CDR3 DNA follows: TGCAGCGTTGACAGGGATAGAGCTGAAGCTTTCTTT. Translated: CSVDRDRAEAFF.

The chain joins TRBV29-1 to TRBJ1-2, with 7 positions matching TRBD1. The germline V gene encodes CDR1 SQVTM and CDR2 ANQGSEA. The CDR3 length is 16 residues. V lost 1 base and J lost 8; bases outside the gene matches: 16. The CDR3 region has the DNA TGCAGCGTTGAAGTCCCACATACACAGGGGCGAGAGGGCTACACCTTC. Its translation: CSVEVPHTQGREGYTF. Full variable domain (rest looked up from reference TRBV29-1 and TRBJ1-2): SAVISQKPSRDICQRGTSLTIQCQVDSQVTMMFWYRQQPGQSLTLIATANQGSEATYESGFVIDKFPISRPNLTFSTLTVSNMSPEDSSIYLCSVEVPHTQGREGYTFGSGTRLTVV.

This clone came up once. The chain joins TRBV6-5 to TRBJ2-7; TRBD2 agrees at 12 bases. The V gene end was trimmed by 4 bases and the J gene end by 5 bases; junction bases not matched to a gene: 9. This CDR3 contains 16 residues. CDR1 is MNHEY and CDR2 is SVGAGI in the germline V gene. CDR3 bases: TGTGCCAGCAGTTTCTCTAGCGGGAGGGTGAAAGACGAGCAGTACTTC. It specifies CASSFSSGRVKDEQYF.

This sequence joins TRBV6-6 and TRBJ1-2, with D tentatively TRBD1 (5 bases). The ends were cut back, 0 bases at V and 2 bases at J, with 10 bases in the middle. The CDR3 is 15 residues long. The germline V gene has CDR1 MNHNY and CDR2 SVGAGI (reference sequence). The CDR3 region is CASSYSGHGNYGYTF. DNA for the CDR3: TGTGCCAGCAGTTACTCTGGACACGGGAACTATGGCTACACCTTC.

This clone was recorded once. Here the CDR3 DNA reads TGTGCCAGCAGTTTCATCGGGGGTCCCACTGAAGCTTTCTTT. It translates to CASSFIGGPTEAFF. This sequence joins TRBV28 and TRBJ1-1, with D possibly TRBD1 on 5 matching bases. From germline, CDR1 is MDHEN and CDR2 SYDVKM. Trimming left V 3 bases short and J 4 bases short, with 12 bases between. The CDR3 covers 14 residues.

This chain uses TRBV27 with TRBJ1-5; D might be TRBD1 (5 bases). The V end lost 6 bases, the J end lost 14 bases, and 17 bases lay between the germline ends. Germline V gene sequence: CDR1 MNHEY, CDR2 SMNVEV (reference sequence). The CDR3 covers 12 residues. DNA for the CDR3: TGTGCCAGCAGCGGAAACCCAGGGAAGGAGCATTTT. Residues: CASSGNPGKEHF.

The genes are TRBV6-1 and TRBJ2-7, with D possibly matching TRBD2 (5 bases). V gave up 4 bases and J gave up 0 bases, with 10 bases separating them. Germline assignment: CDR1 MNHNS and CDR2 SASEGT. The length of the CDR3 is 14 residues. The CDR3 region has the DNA TGTGCCAGCAGTGGACGGGGAAGCTCCTACGAGCAGTACTTC. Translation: CASSGRGSSYEQYF.

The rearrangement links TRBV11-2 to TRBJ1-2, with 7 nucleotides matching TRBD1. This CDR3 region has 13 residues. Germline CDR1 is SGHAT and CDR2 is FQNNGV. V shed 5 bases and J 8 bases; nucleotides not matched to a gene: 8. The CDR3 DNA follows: TGTGCCAGCAGCACCCACAGGGGTGACGGCTACACCTTC. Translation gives CASSTHRGDGYTF.

CDR3 DNA sequence: TGTGCCAGTAGTGTGGGGACCAGGAATGGCTACACCTTC. Protein product: CASSVGTRNGYTF. The V gene is TRBV19, the J gene TRBJ1-2; D might be TRBD1 (5 bases). This CDR3 has 13 amino acids. From germline, CDR1 is LNHDA and CDR2 SQIVND (reference sequence). V was trimmed by 5 bases and J by 6 bases, leaving 13 bases between them.

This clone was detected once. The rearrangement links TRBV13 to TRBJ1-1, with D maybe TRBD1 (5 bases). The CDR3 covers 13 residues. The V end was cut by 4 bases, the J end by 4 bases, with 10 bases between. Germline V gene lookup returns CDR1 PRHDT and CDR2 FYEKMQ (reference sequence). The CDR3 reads CASSSQGPTEAFF. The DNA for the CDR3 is TGTGCCAGCAGCTCCCAGGGTCCCACTGAAGCTTTCTTT.

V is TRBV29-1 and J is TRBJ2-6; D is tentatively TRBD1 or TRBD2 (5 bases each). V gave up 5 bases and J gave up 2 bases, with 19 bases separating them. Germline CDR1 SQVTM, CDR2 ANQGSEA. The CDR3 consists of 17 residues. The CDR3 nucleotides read TGCAGCGTTCCCGGAGAAGGGGAGACAGCTGGGGCCAACGTCCTGACTTTC. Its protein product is CSVPGEGETAGANVLTF.